These 25 T cell receptor beta chains originate from one sample sequenced in a study of blood T cell repertoires in COVID-19. Here immunoSEQ multiplex PCR was the method, and the copy in TCRdb shows in-frame clones only, minus some. Seen here are 35,000 to 45,000 clones, around 90% observed once, and the top ten hold roughly 6%. The sample taken for sequencing was peripheral blood. These receptors were collected from a human donor in a cohort sampled during active COVID-19.

The DNA of the CDR3 is TGCGCCAGCAGCTCCTCGACAGGGGATATCTCTGGAAACACCATATATTTT. It yields the protein CASSSSTGDISGNTIYF. The V gene is TRBV5-1, the J gene TRBJ1-3; 8 positions agree with TRBD1. The V gene end was trimmed by 3 bases and the J gene end by 0 bases; junction bases not matched to a gene: 8. CDR1 and CDR2 (germline): SGHRS, YFSETQ. This CDR3 is built from 17 residues.

This chain connects TRBV11-2 to TRBJ1-5; no firm D call. V was pared by 5 bases and J by 4 bases, with 9 bases between. CDR3 size: 13 residues. The germline gives CDR1 SGHAT, CDR2 FQNNGV. The CDR3 DNA follows: TGTGCCAGCAGCCCTACCCCAAATCAGCCCCAGCATTTT. This encodes CASSPTPNQPQHF.

The chain has TRBV25-1 and TRBJ2-5, with D perhaps matching TRBD1 (5 bases). This CDR3 comprises 14 residues. V lost 3 bases to trimming and J lost 7 bases, with 15 bases between them. The V gene's germline CDR1 is MGHDK and CDR2 SYGVNS. In DNA, the CDR3 is TGTGCCAGCAGTGACAAGGCGGTGGGGCGGACCCAGTACTTC. It specifies CASSDKAVGRTQYF.

V gene TRBV9 combines with J gene TRBJ2-1; 7 bases agree with TRBD1. The CDR3 spans 16 residues. Germline lookup yields CDR1 SGDLS and CDR2 YYNGEE. The trim removed 3 bases at V and 0 bases at J, leaving 6 bases unmatched. The CDR3 region is CASSEATGSSYNEQFF. CDR3 bases: TGTGCCAGCAGCGAGGCGACAGGGAGCTCCTACAATGAGCAGTTCTTC.

The chain carries TRBV28 and TRBJ1-2; no firm D call. In germline, CDR1 is MDHEN, CDR2 SYDVKM. The V and J ends lost 8 bases and 4 bases respectively, with 8 bases between them. This CDR3 is 11 amino acids long. As DNA, the CDR3 is TGTGCCAGCGCGGGGAGCTATGGCTACACCTTC. Its translation is CASAGSYGYTF.

The chain couples TRBV5-6 to TRBJ2-1; 13 bases map to TRBD2. The length of the CDR3 is 17 residues. Germline CDR1 is SGHDT and CDR2 is YYEEEE. V gave up 4 bases and J gave up 4 bases; unmatched junction bases: 8. The CDR3 here is CASSPGTSGALYNEQFF. The CDR3 coding sequence is TGTGCCAGCAGCCCTGGGACTAGCGGGGCCCTTTACAATGAGCAGTTCTTC. Looking up the rest from reference TRBV5-6 and TRBJ2-1 gives the full variable domain: DAGVTQSPTHLIKTRGQQVTLRCSPKSGHDTVSWYQQALGQGPQFIFQYYEEEERQRGNFPDRFSGHQFPNYSSELNVNALLLGDSALYLCASSPGTSGALYNEQFFGPGTRLTVL.

The chain links TRBV12-3 or TRBV12-4 to TRBJ2-5; the D is unclear. Trimming removed 3 bases from V and 5 bases from J, with 4 bases in between. This CDR3 is 11 amino acids long. The CDR3 coding sequence is TGTGCCAGCAGTTTGAGGGAGACCCAGTACTTC. Its translation is CASSLRETQYF.

The rearrangement uses TRBV19 and TRBJ1-4, with 8 bases identical to TRBD1. CDR1 is LNHDA and CDR2 is SQIVND in the germline V gene (reference sequence). This CDR3 has 17 residues. Losses at the gene ends were 6 bases for V and 9 bases for J; bases not matched to a gene: 18. CDR3 sequence (DNA): TGTGCCAGTAGCACCGGGACAGGCGATCCCGCGGCAAAAAAACTGTTTTTT. Protein: CASSTGTGDPAAKKLFF.

This clone has a single count. The rearrangement links TRBV7-2 to TRBJ2-1, with D perhaps TRBD2 (5 bases). The V and J ends lost 5 bases and 8 bases respectively, with 19 bases between them. The germline CDR1 and CDR2 sequences are SGHTA and FQGNSA. The length of the CDR3 is 15 residues. The CDR3 loop reads CASSISGTTGDEQFF. CDR3 nucleotide sequence: TGTGCCAGCAGCATAAGCGGTACCACCGGGGATGAGCAGTTCTTC.

The rearrangement links TRBV6-5 to TRBJ2-7; D is uncertain. Per germline, CDR1 MNHEY and CDR2 SVGAGI. The V end was cut by 6 bases, the J end by 3 bases, with 15 bases between. This CDR3 comprises 14 residues. The CDR3 nucleotides are TGTGCCAGCAGGGGCAGCAACACCCACTACGAGCAGTACTTC. Its translation: CASRGSNTHYEQYF.

This clone was observed once. The V call is TRBV3-1 (or the pseudogene TRBV3-2), the J call TRBJ2-2; D remains ambiguous. Germline V gene data show CDR1 as LGHDT and CDR2 as YNNKEL (reference sequence). This CDR3 is built from 11 residues. V was trimmed by 6 bases and J by 4 bases, leaving 3 bases between them. This chain's CDR3 is CASSLTGELFF. The CDR3 nucleotides are TGTGCCAGCAGTCTCACCGGGGAGCTGTTTTTT.

The chain recombines TRBV7-9 with TRBJ1-1; D possibly corresponds to TRBD1 (6 bases). The germline gives CDR1 SEHNR, CDR2 FQNEAQ (reference sequence). V was clipped by 4 bases and J by 4 bases, with 13 bases between them. The CDR3 length is 14 residues. The CDR3 reads CASSSVQGLTEAFF. The CDR3 nucleotides are TGTGCCAGCAGCTCAGTTCAGGGGCTCACTGAAGCTTTCTTT.

The gene calls are TRBV5-4 and TRBJ2-7; a possible D gene is TRBD2 (5 bases). Germline loops: CDR1 SGHNT, CDR2 YYREEE (reference sequence). Trimming removed 4 bases at V and 3 bases at J, with 14 bases between. The CDR3 covers 14 residues. The CDR3 nucleotides are TGTGCCAGCAGCCTATCGGACGGAGGCTACGAGCAGTACTTC. The encoded protein is CASSLSDGGYEQYF.

The chain has TRBV24-1 and TRBJ2-3; tentatively, D is TRBD1 (5 bases). The CDR3 is 17 amino acids. V lost 1 base to trimming and J lost 2 bases, with 15 bases between them. Per the germline V gene, CDR1 is KGHDR and CDR2 is SFDVKD. This CDR3 reads CATSDFWTSKTTDTQYF. In nucleotides, the CDR3 is TGTGCCACCAGTGATTTTTGGACATCCAAAACCACAGATACGCAGTATTTT.

V gene TRBV5-6 combines with J gene TRBJ1-1; the match to TRBD1 covers 10 bases. J lost 1 base, V lost 4 bases, and 4 bases had no gene match. This CDR3 has 15 residues. CDR1 is SGHDT, CDR2 YYEEEE, per germline. CDR3 coding DNA: TGTGCCAGCAGCCAGGACAGGGGGACGAACACTGAAGCTTTCTTT. The encoded protein is CASSQDRGTNTEAFF.

This chain links TRBV28 with TRBJ2-5; 7 bases map to TRBD1. This CDR3 is built from 16 residues. V lost 3 bases to trimming and J lost 0 bases; unmatched junction nucleotides: 7. CDR1 and CDR2 (germline): MDHEN, SYDVKM. The CDR3 DNA reads TGTGCCAGCAGTTTTCCAATCGGACAGGACCAAGAGACCCAGTACTTC. This codes for CASSFPIGQDQETQYF.

This sequence joins TRBV7-9 and TRBJ2-1, with D possibly TRBD2 on 6 matching bases. Germline V gives CDR1 SEHNR, CDR2 FQNEAQ (reference sequence). V lost 5 bases and J 4 bases, leaving 18 bases between the germline ends. The CDR3 sequence is 16 residues long. The CDR3 here is CASSPRAGPGYNEQFF. CDR3 coding DNA: TGTGCCAGCAGCCCCCGAGCGGGTCCGGGGTACAATGAGCAGTTCTTC. The full variable domain, in which reference TRBV7-9 and TRBJ2-1 provide the parts outside the CDR3, is DTGVSQNPRHKITKRGQNVTFRCDPISEHNRLYWYRQTLGQGPEFLTYFQNEAQLEKSRLLSDRFSAERPKGSFSTLEIQRTEQGDSAMYLCASSPRAGPGYNEQFFGPGTRLTVL.

The V gene is TRBV29-1, the J gene TRBJ1-3, with D possibly being TRBD1 (5 bases). This CDR3 spans 14 amino acids. The germline CDR1 and CDR2 sequences are SQVTM and ANQGSEA. V lost 7 bases and J 3 bases, leaving 16 bases between the germline ends. The CDR3 region is CSAGNWGGGNTIYF. CDR3 DNA sequence: TGCAGCGCTGGAAATTGGGGGGGTGGAAACACCATATATTTT.

V is TRBV28 and J is TRBJ1-2; the match to TRBD1 covers 12 bases. After removal of 5 bases from V and 5 bases from J, the junction contained 9 bases not matched to a gene. CDR1 is MDHEN, CDR2 SYDVKM, per germline. The CDR3 totals 16 residues. CDR3 bases: TGTGCCAGCAGTCTGGGGACAGGGGGCGCATTGTATGGCTACACCTTC. This translates into CASSLGTGGALYGYTF.

The chain joins TRBV5-1 to TRBJ2-5, with TRBD2 matching 8 bases. There are 15 residues in the CDR3. CDR1 is SGHRS and CDR2 is YFSETQ in the germline V gene. V lost 3 bases and J lost 2; bases outside the gene matches: 6. Here the CDR3 reads CASSSGLVNQETQYF. The CDR3 DNA sequence: TGCGCCAGCAGCTCGGGACTAGTTAATCAAGAGACCCAGTACTTC. The whole variable domain, remainder taken from reference TRBV5-1 and TRBJ2-5, is KAGVTQTPRYLIKTRGQQVTLSCSPISGHRSVSWYQQTPGQGLQFLFEYFSETQRNKGNFPGRFSGRQFSNSRSEMNVSTLELGDSALYLCASSSGLVNQETQYFGPGTRLLVL.

The gene calls are TRBV5-4 and TRBJ2-3; 12 bases match TRBD2. Germline values: CDR1 SGHNT, CDR2 YYREEE (reference sequence). V lost 6 bases, J lost 4 bases, and 15 bases stayed unmatched. CDR3 length: 18 amino acids. The CDR3 region is CASTTQLAGGSRADTQYF. The CDR3 coding sequence is TGTGCCAGCACCACCCAACTAGCGGGGGGTTCCAGGGCAGATACGCAGTATTTT.

The CDR3 sequence is CASSDSNRDRVKTQYF. In DNA, the CDR3 is TGTGCCAGCAGTGATAGTAACCGGGACAGGGTAAAGACCCAGTACTTC. V gene TRBV6-1 combines with J gene TRBJ2-5, with 9 bases fitting TRBD1. The CDR3 runs 16 residues. Germline V gives CDR1 MNHNS, CDR2 SASEGT. Trimming at V came to 3 bases and at J to 6 bases, leaving 11 bases not matched to a gene.

V and J are TRBV23-1 and TRBJ2-7, with TRBD1 matching 7 bases. TRBV23-1 is given ORF status, its function remaining uncertain. V was pared by 6 bases and J by 1 base, with 12 bases of the junction left unmatched. The CDR3 extends over 16 amino acids. CDR3 residues: CASSRRRDSLSYEQYF. The CDR3 coding sequence is TGCGCCAGCAGCCGCCGCCGGGACAGCCTGTCCTACGAGCAGTACTTC.

The chain carries TRBV28 and TRBJ1-6; 7 bases map to TRBD1. This CDR3 has 16 amino acids. Per the germline V gene, CDR1 is MDHEN and CDR2 is SYDVKM. Trimming took 7 bases from V and 6 from J; bases not matched to a gene: 12. The CDR3 loop reads CASTLNRQGSNSPLHF. CDR3 nucleotide sequence: TGTGCCAGCACCTTAAACCGACAGGGTAGTAATTCACCCCTCCACTTT.

The chain couples TRBV19 to TRBJ2-3; 10 nucleotides align to TRBD1. Germline CDR1 is LNHDA and CDR2 is SQIVND (reference sequence). Trimming removed 5 bases from V and 1 base from J; junction bases left unmatched: 6. The CDR3 runs to 16 residues. In DNA, the CDR3 is TGTGCCAGTAGTCCGTGGACAGGGGGAGGCACAGATACGCAGTATTTT. The encoded protein is CASSPWTGGGTDTQYF.